Below, 32 T cell receptor beta chains from the same sample are listed, as sequenced in a study of blood T cell repertoires in COVID-19. The protocol was immunoSEQ multiplex PCR, while the TCRdb copy is restricted to in-frame clones and leaves out a portion. The repertoire includes about 270,000 clones, 80% to 90% of them detected once, and roughly 3.9% sits in the top ten. Sequencing used PBMCs or T cells enriched from blood (not recorded which). The receptor source for this set is a woman aged 25 to 45 with acute COVID-19.

This clone was picked up one time. CDR3: CASSSYQGNYGYTF. CDR3 coding DNA: TGTGCCAGCAGTTCGTATCAGGGGAACTATGGCTACACCTTC. The chain uses TRBV28 and TRBJ1-2, with D perhaps matching TRBD1 (6 bases). This CDR3 region has 14 residues. CDR1 and CDR2 from the germline V gene are MDHEN and SYDVKM. Deletions cut 4 bases from V and 2 bases from J, with 11 bases between.

The rearrangement links TRBV7-8 to TRBJ1-2; D call uncertain. Deletions cut 7 bases from V and 7 bases from J, with 16 bases between. CDR3 length: 13 amino acids. CDR1 is SGHVS and CDR2 is FQNEAQ in the germline V gene. The CDR3 DNA reads as TGTGCCAGCATTGAGGGAGAAGAGCGTGGCTACACCTTC. This translates into CASIEGEERGYTF.

The CDR3 spells CASSLVGTGGSPLHF. The CDR3 DNA follows: TGTGCCAGCAGCTTAGTTGGAACAGGGGGTTCACCCCTCCACTTT. The chain links TRBV7-8 to TRBJ1-6, with 8 bases aligning to TRBD1. Unmatched junction bases numbered 5, after V lost 1 base and J lost 9 bases. This CDR3 contains 15 residues. The V gene's germline CDR1 is SGHVS and CDR2 FQNEAQ.

This chain joins TRBV5-5 and TRBJ1-2; D not certain. V lost 4 bases and J lost 4, with 11 bases in between. This CDR3 is built from 13 residues. Germline CDR1 is SGHKS and CDR2 is YYEKEE (reference sequence). The CDR3 nucleotides are TGTGCCAGCAGCCTCGGAGGTAGCTATGGCTACACCTTC. Translating gives CASSLGGSYGYTF.

The chain couples TRBV28 to TRBJ2-3; D gene unclear. V lost 2 bases and J lost 1, with 16 bases in between. The CDR3 contains 17 residues. Germline loops: CDR1 MDHEN, CDR2 SYDVKM. CDR3: CASSLVELLTGTDTQYF. CDR3 in DNA: TGTGCCAGCAGTTTAGTGGAACTGCTGACTGGCACAGATACGCAGTATTTT.

The V gene is TRBV6-5, the J gene TRBJ1-2; tentative D call: TRBD1 (5 bases). The CDR3 loop spans 12 amino acids. V was pared by 4 bases and J by 6 bases, with 9 bases between. Germline V lookup: CDR1 MNHEY, CDR2 SVGAGI. The DNA for the CDR3 is TGTGCCAGCAGTTCAGGGTTCGATGGCTACACCTTC. This gives the protein CASSSGFDGYTF.

The chain carries TRBV5-1 and TRBJ2-7; D unclear. V shed 1 base and J shed 2 bases, with 10 bases lying between them. In germline, CDR1 is SGHRS, CDR2 YFSETQ. The CDR3 length is 14 residues. CDR3 loop: CASSLTQEPYEQYF. CDR3 coding DNA: TGCGCCAGCAGCTTGACTCAAGAACCCTACGAGCAGTACTTC. The full variable domain, its missing parts supplied by reference TRBV5-1 and TRBJ2-7, is KAGVTQTPRYLIKTRGQQVTLSCSPISGHRSVSWYQQTPGQGLQFLFEYFSETQRNKGNFPGRFSGRQFSNSRSEMNVSTLELGDSALYLCASSLTQEPYEQYFGPGTRLTVT.

The chain is built from TRBV11-3 and TRBJ2-3; D is ambiguous. There are 13 residues in the CDR3. V gave up 1 base and J gave up 5 bases, with 7 bases separating them. CDR1 is SGHNT, CDR2 YENEEA, per germline. The CDR3 DNA reads as TGTGCCAGCAGCTTAGGAGCTGGAGATACGCAGTATTTT. The encoded protein is CASSLGAGDTQYF.

J is TRBJ1-1 and V is TRBV9; TRBD1 is a possible D gene (5 bases). CDR1 and CDR2 (germline): SGDLS, YYNGEE. The ends were cut back, 0 bases at V and 4 bases at J, with 7 bases in the middle. The CDR3 totals 13 residues. DNA of the CDR3: TGTGCCAGCAGCGTAGCAGGGTCCACTGAAGCTTTCTTT. The encoded protein is CASSVAGSTEAFF. The full variable domain, with the rest looked up from reference TRBV9 and TRBJ1-1, is DSGVTQTPKHLITATGQRVTLRCSPRSGDLSVYWYQQSLDQGLQFLIQYYNGEERAKGNILERFSAQQFPDLHSELNLSSLELGDSALYFCASSVAGSTEAFFGQGTRLTVV.

The chain uses TRBV12-3 or TRBV12-4 and TRBJ1-5; perhaps TRBD1 as D (5 bases). The CDR3 runs 13 residues. Trimming took 5 bases from V and 6 from J, leaving 11 bases between them. CDR3: CASSPRQLQPQHF. Here the CDR3 DNA reads TGTGCCAGCAGTCCAAGACAGCTTCAGCCCCAGCATTTT.

This clone was found once. The chain recombines TRBV5-1 with TRBJ1-5; 9 nucleotides align to TRBD1. The germline V gene has CDR1 SGHRS and CDR2 YFSETQ. V was pared by 4 bases and J by 4 bases, with 3 bases of the junction left unmatched. The CDR3 sequence is 14 residues long. CDR3 residues: CASSQGTGNQPQHF. The CDR3 nucleotides are TGCGCCAGCAGCCAAGGGACAGGGAATCAGCCCCAGCATTTT.

This clone was detected only once. The chain combines TRBV5-1 with TRBJ2-1, with D tentatively TRBD2 (6 bases). The CDR3 totals 13 residues. Germline lookup yields CDR1 SGHRS and CDR2 YFSETQ. Trimming removed 4 bases from V and 5 bases from J, with 10 bases in between. CDR3 sequence (DNA): TGCGCCAGCAGCCCTTTAGCGGACAATGAGCAGTTCTTC. As protein: CASSPLADNEQFF.

CDR3 DNA sequence: TGTGCCAGCAGCACCTGGACAGGGAATAATTCACCCCTCCACTTT. Amino acid sequence: CASSTWTGNNSPLHF. The V call is TRBV11-2, the J call TRBJ1-6, with 8 bases matching TRBD1. The CDR3 totals 15 residues. The germline V gene has CDR1 SGHAT and CDR2 FQNNGV. J lost 5 bases, V lost 5 bases, and 5 bases had no gene match.

This clone has more than one count but fewer than ten. The rearrangement uses TRBV20-1 and TRBJ2-3; D uncertain. V shed 7 bases and J shed 4 bases, with 6 bases lying between them. The CDR3 runs to 10 residues. The germline V gene has CDR1 DFQATT and CDR2 SNEGSKA (reference sequence). CDR3 amino acids: CSVSPDTQYF. In nucleotides, the CDR3 is TGCAGTGTAAGCCCAGATACGCAGTATTTT.

CDR3 sequence reads: CASSQDRGGKVWAFF. The CDR3 DNA follows: TGCGCCAGCAGCCAAGATCGGGGGGGGAAGGTCTGGGCTTTCTTT. This chain links TRBV4-3 with TRBJ1-1; the D gene is possibly TRBD1 (5 bases). V shed 0 bases and J shed 11 bases, with 19 bases lying between them. The CDR3 runs to 15 residues. CDR1 and CDR2 (germline): LGHNA, YSLEER.

This chain uses TRBV27 with TRBJ1-6; the D gene is possibly TRBD1 (5 bases). Trimming left V 8 bases short and J 9 bases short, with 17 bases between. Germline values: CDR1 MNHEY, CDR2 SMNVEV (reference sequence). There are 14 residues in the CDR3. The CDR3 spells CASSLQGIASPLHF. The CDR3 DNA is TGTGCCAGCTCTCTCCAGGGTATTGCTTCACCCCTCCACTTT.

The CDR3: CASSSRLGSSYNEQFF. The DNA of the CDR3 is TGTGCCAGCAGCTCCCGACTAGGAAGCTCCTACAATGAGCAGTTCTTC. The chain couples TRBV28 to TRBJ2-1; possible D gene TRBD2, 6 bases. V lost 6 bases, J lost 0 bases, and 15 bases lay in between. This CDR3 region has 16 residues. CDR1 is MDHEN and CDR2 is SYDVKM in the germline V gene. The full variable domain, completed using reference TRBV28 and TRBJ2-1, is DVKVTQSSRYLVKRTGEKVFLECVQDMDHENMFWYRQDPGLGLRLIYFSYDVKMKEKGDIPEGYSVSREKKERFSLILESASTNQTSMYLCASSSRLGSSYNEQFFGPGTRLTVL.

This chain joins TRBV27 and TRBJ2-2; D remains ambiguous. Trimming took 0 bases from V and 6 from J, leaving 11 bases between them. This CDR3 comprises 15 residues. Germline V gene lookup returns CDR1 MNHEY and CDR2 SMNVEV (reference sequence). The CDR3 bases are TGTGCCAGCAGTTTATCCCCGATTAGAGCCGGGGAGCTGTTTTTT. This sequence encodes CASSLSPIRAGELFF.

The chain links TRBV30 to TRBJ1-5; 7 nucleotides align to TRBD1. The germline CDR1 and CDR2 sequences are GTSNPN and SVGIG (reference sequence). The CDR3 totals 13 residues. CDR3 coding DNA: TGTGCAATTGCCGGGACAGAGGATCAGCCCCAGCATTTT. Translation: CAIAGTEDQPQHF.

This rearrangement joins TRBV30 to TRBJ2-7, with TRBD1 matching 8 bases. Germline V gives CDR1 GTSNPN, CDR2 SVGIG (reference sequence). With V trimmed by 0 bases and J by 1 base, 8 bases remained unmatched. This CDR3 comprises 16 residues. The CDR3 nucleotides read TGTGCCTGGAGTGTACGGACAGGGCTAAGTTCCTACGAGCAGTACTTC. This codes for CAWSVRTGLSSYEQYF.

The chain carries TRBV7-7 and TRBJ2-3, with 7 bases aligning to TRBD2. Trimming took 1 base from V and 0 from J; bases not matched to a gene: 4. The CDR3 loop spans 16 amino acids. Looked up from germline, CDR1 is SSHAT and CDR2 is FNYEAQ (reference sequence). CDR3 sequence (DNA): TGTGCCAGCAGCTTAGGGGCGGGAGAAAGCACAGATACGCAGTATTTT. Its protein is CASSLGAGESTDTQYF.

V gene TRBV3-1 (or the pseudogene TRBV3-2) combines with J gene TRBJ1-1; D is ambiguous. Germline V gene sequence: CDR1 LGHDT, CDR2 YNNKEL (reference sequence). Trimming pared 1 base from V and 1 base from J, leaving 19 bases between. This CDR3 has 18 amino acids. In nucleotides, the CDR3 is TGTGCCAGCAGCCAAGGTCCTCCCCTACGGGGTCGGAACACTGAAGCTTTCTTT. Amino acid sequence: CASSQGPPLRGRNTEAFF.

The chain couples TRBV11-3 to TRBJ2-1; 7 bases are shared with TRBD2. The J segment lost 0 bases and the V segment lost 6 bases, leaving 8 bases of the junction unmatched. The germline CDR1 and CDR2 sequences are SGHNT and YENEEA. This CDR3 is built from 16 residues. CDR3 bases: TGTGCCAGCAGTCCCTCAGGCGGGAGCTCCTACAATGAGCAGTTCTTC. Translated, it gives CASSPSGGSSYNEQFF.

This clone has a handful of counts. The CDR3 region is CASSLGLVSGNTIYF. In nucleotides, the CDR3 is TGTGCCAGCAGCTTAGGACTCGTCTCTGGAAACACCATATATTTT. The V and J genes are TRBV7-2 and TRBJ1-3, with no clear D. The length of the CDR3 is 15 residues. V gave up 1 base and J gave up 0 bases, with 7 bases separating them. Germline CDR1 reads SGHTA; CDR2 reads FQGNSA.

The chain has TRBV2 and TRBJ2-1; TRBD1 agrees at 12 bases. CDR1 SNHLY and CDR2 FYNNEI come from the germline V gene. With V trimmed by 5 bases and J by 9 bases, 11 bases remained unmatched. The CDR3 has 16 amino acids. This CDR3 reads CASSSGTGGQRVEQFF. As DNA, the CDR3 is TGTGCCAGCAGTTCCGGGACAGGGGGCCAGCGTGTTGAGCAGTTCTTC.

The chain employs TRBV3-1 (or the pseudogene TRBV3-2) and TRBJ2-3; 7 bases align to TRBD2. CDR3 length: 18 residues. Germline lookup yields CDR1 LGHDT and CDR2 YNNKEL (reference sequence). The V and J ends lost 4 bases and 0 bases, in that order; junction bases with no gene match: 13. The CDR3 spells CASSPSWGGSLSTDTQYF. CDR3 DNA: TGTGCCAGCAGCCCCAGCTGGGGCGGGAGCCTCAGCACAGATACGCAGTATTTT.

The count of this clone is one. The V call is TRBV30, the J call TRBJ2-1; 7 nucleotides line up with TRBD2. The V and J ends lost 2 bases and 4 bases, in that order; junction bases with no gene match: 5. Germline assignment: CDR1 GTSNPN and CDR2 SVGIG (reference sequence). The CDR3 runs 14 residues. This chain's CDR3 is CAWSTLAEYNEQFF. CDR3 coding DNA: TGTGCCTGGAGTACCCTAGCGGAGTACAATGAGCAGTTCTTC.

This clone appeared once. V usage is TRBV6-5 and J usage is TRBJ1-1; TRBD1 agrees at 10 bases. Germline V CDR1 and CDR2: MNHEY, SVGAGI. The CDR3 contains 14 residues. J gave up 11 bases and V 2 bases, and 8 bases lay outside the gene matches. In DNA form, the CDR3 reads TGTGCCAGCAGTTACGCTCCGGGACAGGGGCAGGCTTTCTTT. It translates to CASSYAPGQGQAFF.

The chain combines TRBV20-1 with TRBJ1-2, with TRBD1 as a possible D gene (6 bases). Germline V gives CDR1 DFQATT, CDR2 SNEGSKA (reference sequence). V was clipped by 4 bases and J by 8 bases, with 17 bases between them. This CDR3 spans 13 amino acids. CDR3 sequence: CSATDRSDGGYTF. The DNA for the CDR3 is TGCAGTGCTACTGACAGGTCCGATGGGGGCTACACCTTC.

V and J are TRBV7-2 and TRBJ2-1, with TRBD2 matching 9 bases. Per the germline V gene, CDR1 is SGHTA and CDR2 is FQGNSA. CDR3 length: 17 amino acids. V was clipped by 5 bases and J by 2 bases; unmatched bases: 10. CDR3 loop: CASSHHSIAGAYNEQFF. The CDR3 region has the DNA TGTGCCAGCAGCCATCACTCAATAGCGGGGGCCTACAATGAGCAGTTCTTC.

In regard to this clone: Its ends do not fully match the called genes, so a read error is possible. The gene calls are TRBV7-9 and TRBJ1-5, with D perhaps TRBD1 (5 bases). Germline CDR1 and CDR2: SEHNR and FQNEAQ (reference sequence). The CDR3 runs 16 residues. CDR3 region: CASSLAGGISNQPQHF. In nucleotides, the CDR3 is TGTGCCAGCAGCCTAGCGGGGGGGATTAGCAATCAGCCCCAGCATTTT.

The genes are TRBV14 and TRBJ2-2; 10 bases map to TRBD2. V was pared by 8 bases and J by 5 bases, with 11 bases of the junction left unmatched. The CDR3 has 16 residues. CDR1 and CDR2 (germline): SGHDN, FVKESK. This chain's CDR3 is CASGRLAGPRTGELFF. CDR3 nucleotides: TGTGCCAGCGGAAGACTAGCGGGCCCGAGAACCGGGGAGCTGTTTTTT.